The rows below give T cell receptor beta chains drawn from one sample of a study of T cells in Graves' hyperthyroidism and ophthalmopathy. Each CDR3 protein gets one entry after TCRdb re-called the multiplex PCR reads with MiXCR. The sample lists about 360,000 distinct CDR3 sequences, 25% occurring once. Sequencing used blood. These receptors were collected from a man aged 45-65 years with Graves' hyperthyroidism. CDR3s include the opening cysteine and the closing phenylalanine or tryptophan. A D gene is named only where the DNA matches it firmly.

D | V | CDR3
TRBD2 | TRBV18 | CASSPREEQFF
. | TRBV7-9 | CASSPSAANNEQFF
. | TRBV7-9 | CASSLGATGNTIYF
. | TRBV12-3/TRBV12-4 | CASSKGHGNQPQHF
TRBD1 | TRBV9 | CASSTGGRNTGELFF
TRBD1 | TRBV27 | CASSLLGQGNEQYF
. | TRBV9 | CASSVVGGDTIYF
. | TRBV14 | CASSYRGVYNEQFF
. | TRBV2 | CASSAKQFF
TRBD2 | TRBV20-1 | CSANTGLAGPGELFF
. | TRBV6-1 | CASSEHVTAIKSSYEQYF
TRBD1 | TRBV29-1 | CSVTDRADGTEAFF
. | TRBV7-2 | CASSSAAGREQYF
. | TRBV2 | CASSGKITGELFF
. | TRBV5-1 | CASSPDSGRVNEQFF
TRBD2 | TRBV4-1 | CASSRTTSDEQFF
. | TRBV20-1 | CSARDQGDYGYTF
. | TRBV11-2 | CASSYPREQFF
TRBD2 | TRBV11-2 | CASSLVSGGYNEQFF
TRBD1 | TRBV20-1 | CSASTGVNQPQHF
. | TRBV6-2/TRBV6-3 | CASSTAAILAGANVLTF
TRBD2 | TRBV12-3/TRBV12-4 | CASSWGGSYNEQFF
. | TRBV20-1 | CSARDSGTYGYTF
TRBD2 | TRBV7-6 | CASSPGTSGLSSYNEQFF
. | TRBV12-3/TRBV12-4 | CASSALETQNEQFF
TRBD2 | TRBV2 | CANSLSGSYEQYF
TRBD2 | TRBV5-6 | CASFAGGISYEQYF
TRBD2 | TRBV24-1 | CATSKTSGSSDTQYF
. | TRBV24-1 | CATSDSPARGETQYF
TRBD1 | TRBV7-9 | CASNDRDSGNYGYTF
. | TRBV6-6 | CASSYVRFGVTDTQYF
. | TRBV3-1 | CASSQGGVGTEAFF
TRBD1 | TRBV14 | CASSQASPGTGGEQYF
. | TRBV30 | CAWTPRPYNEQFF
. | TRBV18 | CASSPLSGTGTDTQYF
. | TRBV20-1 | CSAGDRHNEQFF
. | TRBV7-6 | CASSLVVGSDTQYF
. | TRBV28 | CASSLLQGWRTEAFF
. | TRBV5-1 | CASSSSVSPDTQYF
TRBD2 | TRBV7-2 | CASSPRTSGRARVETQYF
. | TRBV6-1 | CASSKYTGELFF
. | TRBV6-5 | CASSYSGRGYNEQFF